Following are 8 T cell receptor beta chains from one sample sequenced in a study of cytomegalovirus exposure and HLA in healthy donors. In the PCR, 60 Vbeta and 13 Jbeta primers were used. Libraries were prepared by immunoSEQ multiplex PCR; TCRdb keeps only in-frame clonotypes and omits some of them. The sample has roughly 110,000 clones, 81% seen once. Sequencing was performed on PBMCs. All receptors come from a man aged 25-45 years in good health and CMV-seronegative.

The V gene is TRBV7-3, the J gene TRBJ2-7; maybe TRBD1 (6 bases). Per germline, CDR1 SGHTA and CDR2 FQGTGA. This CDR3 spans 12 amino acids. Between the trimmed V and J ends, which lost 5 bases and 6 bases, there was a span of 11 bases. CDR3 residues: CASSQEGGEQYF. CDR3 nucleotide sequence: TGTGCCAGCAGCCAAGAAGGGGGCGAGCAGTACTTC.

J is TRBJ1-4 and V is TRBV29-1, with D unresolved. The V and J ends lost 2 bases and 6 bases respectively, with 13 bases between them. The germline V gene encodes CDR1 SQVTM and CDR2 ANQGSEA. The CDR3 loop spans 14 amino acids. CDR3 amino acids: CSVELFRGDEKLFF. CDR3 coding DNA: TGCAGCGTTGAATTGTTTCGGGGTGATGAAAAACTGTTTTTT.

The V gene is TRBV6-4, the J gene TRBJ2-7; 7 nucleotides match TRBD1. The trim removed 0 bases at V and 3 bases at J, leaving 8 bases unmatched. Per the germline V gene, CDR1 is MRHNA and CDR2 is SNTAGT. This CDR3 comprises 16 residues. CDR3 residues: CASSDSLWDSYYEQYF. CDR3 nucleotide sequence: TGTGCCAGCAGTGACTCGCTTTGGGACAGTTACTACGAGCAGTACTTC.

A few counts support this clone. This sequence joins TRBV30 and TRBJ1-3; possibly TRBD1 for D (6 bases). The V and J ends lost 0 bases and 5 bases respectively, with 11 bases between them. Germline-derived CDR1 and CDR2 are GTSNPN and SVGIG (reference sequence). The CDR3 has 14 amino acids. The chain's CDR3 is CAWSVGGIRNTIYF. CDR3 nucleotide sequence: TGTGCCTGGAGTGTAGGGGGAATCAGAAACACCATATATTTT.

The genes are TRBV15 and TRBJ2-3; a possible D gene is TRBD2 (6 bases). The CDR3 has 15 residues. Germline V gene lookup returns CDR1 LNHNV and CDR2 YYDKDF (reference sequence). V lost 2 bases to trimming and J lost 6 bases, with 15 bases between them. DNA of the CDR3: TGTGCCACCAGCAGATCGGGACTCGCACGCGATACGCAGTATTTT. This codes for CATSRSGLARDTQYF.

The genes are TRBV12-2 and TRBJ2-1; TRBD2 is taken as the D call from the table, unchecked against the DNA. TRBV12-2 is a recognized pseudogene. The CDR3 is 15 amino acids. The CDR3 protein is CASRFLAASYNEQFF. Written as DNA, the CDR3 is TGTGCAAGTCGCTTTTTGGCGGCTAGCTACAATGAGCAGTTCTTC.

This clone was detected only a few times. Here the CDR3 reads CASSLGTATCGEKLFF. The DNA of the CDR3 is TGTGCCAGCAGCCTCGGGACTGCCACTTGCGGTGAAAAACTGTTTTTT. The chain has TRBV21-1 and TRBJ1-4. TRBV21-1 is a recognized pseudogene. The length of the CDR3 is 16 residues.

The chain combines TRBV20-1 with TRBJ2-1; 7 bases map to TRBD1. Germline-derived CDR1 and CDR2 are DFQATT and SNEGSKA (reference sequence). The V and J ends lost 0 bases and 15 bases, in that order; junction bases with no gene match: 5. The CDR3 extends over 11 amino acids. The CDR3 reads CSARDRDRRFF. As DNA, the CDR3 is TGCAGTGCTAGAGACCGGGACAGAAGGTTCTTC.